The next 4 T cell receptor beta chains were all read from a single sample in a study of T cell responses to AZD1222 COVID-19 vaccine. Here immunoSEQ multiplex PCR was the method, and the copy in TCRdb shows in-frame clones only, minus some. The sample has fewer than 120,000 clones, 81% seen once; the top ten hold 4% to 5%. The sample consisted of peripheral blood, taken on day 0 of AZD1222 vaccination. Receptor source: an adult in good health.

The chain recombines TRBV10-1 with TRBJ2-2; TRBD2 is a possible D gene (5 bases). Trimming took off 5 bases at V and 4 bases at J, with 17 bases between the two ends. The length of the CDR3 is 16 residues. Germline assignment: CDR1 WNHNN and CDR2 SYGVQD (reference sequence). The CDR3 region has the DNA TGCGCCAGCAGTTCACAGCCTACCGCGGGCACCGGGGAGCTGTTTTTT. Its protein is CASSSQPTAGTGELFF.

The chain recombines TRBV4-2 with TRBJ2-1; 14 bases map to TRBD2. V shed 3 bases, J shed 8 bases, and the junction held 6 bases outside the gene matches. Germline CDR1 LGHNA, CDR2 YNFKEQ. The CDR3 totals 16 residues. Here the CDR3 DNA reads TGTGCCAGCAGCCACGAGACTAGCGGGGGGGCCGATGAGCAGTTCTTC. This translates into CASSHETSGGADEQFF.

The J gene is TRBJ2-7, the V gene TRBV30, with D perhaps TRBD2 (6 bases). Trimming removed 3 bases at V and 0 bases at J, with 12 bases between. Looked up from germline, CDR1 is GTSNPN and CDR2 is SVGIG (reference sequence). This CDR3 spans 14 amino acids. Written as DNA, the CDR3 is TGTGCCTGGAGCCCGGGACTCCTCTCCTACGAGCAGTACTTC. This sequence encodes CAWSPGLLSYEQYF.

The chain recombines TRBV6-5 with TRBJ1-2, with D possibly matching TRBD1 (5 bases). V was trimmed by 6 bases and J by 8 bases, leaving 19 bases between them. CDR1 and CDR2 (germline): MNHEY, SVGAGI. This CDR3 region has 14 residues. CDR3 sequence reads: CASSSGSLTKGYTF. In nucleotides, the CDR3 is TGTGCCAGCAGCTCAGGGTCGCTTACTAAGGGCTACACCTTC.